One TCR beta chain is described in this entry. Antigen: not known. The CDR3 sequence is 15 residues long. Per the germline V gene, CDR1 is LNHDA and CDR2 is SQIVND (reference sequence). The V and J ends lost 6 bases and 3 bases, in that order; junction bases with no gene match: 6. This record belongs to a study of cytomegalovirus exposure and HLA in healthy donors. Overall study results and limits: The study listed approximately 160 cytomegalovirus-associated TCR beta chains.

This PCR relied on a set of 60 Vbeta primers and 13 Jbeta primers. The repertoire was sequenced with immunoSEQ multiplex PCR; TCRdb's copy has only in-frame clones and lacks some. The data contain some 90,000 clones, roughly 63% of them seen just once; the ten biggest clones take up around 2.5%. This receptor was obtained from a man aged 45-65 years in good health and CMV-seronegative. The genes are TRBV19 and TRBJ1-5; 9 nucleotides line up with TRBD1. What was sequenced was PBMCs. The CDR3 region has the DNA TGTGCCAGTAGGAGGACAGGGGTGAACAATCAGCCCCAGCATTTT. This codes for CASRRTGVNNQPQHF.